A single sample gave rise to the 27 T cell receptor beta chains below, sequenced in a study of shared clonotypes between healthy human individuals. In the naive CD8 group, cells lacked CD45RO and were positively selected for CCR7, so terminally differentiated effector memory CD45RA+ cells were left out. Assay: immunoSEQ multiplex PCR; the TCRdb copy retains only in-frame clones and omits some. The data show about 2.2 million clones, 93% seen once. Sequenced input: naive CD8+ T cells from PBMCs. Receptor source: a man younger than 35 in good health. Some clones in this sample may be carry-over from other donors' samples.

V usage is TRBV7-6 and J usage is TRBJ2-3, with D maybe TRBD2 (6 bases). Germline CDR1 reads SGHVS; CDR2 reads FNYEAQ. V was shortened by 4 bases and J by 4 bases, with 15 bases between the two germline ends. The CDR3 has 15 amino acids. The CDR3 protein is CASSSTGAPSDTQYF. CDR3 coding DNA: TGTGCCAGCAGCTCGACGGGAGCCCCCTCAGATACGCAGTATTTT.

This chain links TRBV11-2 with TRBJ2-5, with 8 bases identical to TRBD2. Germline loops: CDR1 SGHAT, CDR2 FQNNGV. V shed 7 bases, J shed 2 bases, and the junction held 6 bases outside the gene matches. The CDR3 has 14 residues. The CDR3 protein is CASTKGGGQETQYF. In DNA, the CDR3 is TGTGCCAGCACCAAAGGCGGGGGGCAAGAGACCCAGTACTTC.

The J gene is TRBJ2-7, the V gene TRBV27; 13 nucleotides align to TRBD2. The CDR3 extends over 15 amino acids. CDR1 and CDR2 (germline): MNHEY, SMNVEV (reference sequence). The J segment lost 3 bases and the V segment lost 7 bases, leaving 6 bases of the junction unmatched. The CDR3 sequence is CASTVRLAGGYEQYF. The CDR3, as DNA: TGTGCCAGCACTGTCAGACTAGCGGGAGGCTACGAGCAGTACTTC.

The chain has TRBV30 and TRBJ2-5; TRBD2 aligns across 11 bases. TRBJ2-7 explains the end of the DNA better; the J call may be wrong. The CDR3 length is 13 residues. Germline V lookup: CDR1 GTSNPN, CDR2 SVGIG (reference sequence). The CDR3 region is CASLLAGANEQYF. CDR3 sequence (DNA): TGTGCCTCGTTACTAGCGGGAGCCAACGAGCAGTACTTC.

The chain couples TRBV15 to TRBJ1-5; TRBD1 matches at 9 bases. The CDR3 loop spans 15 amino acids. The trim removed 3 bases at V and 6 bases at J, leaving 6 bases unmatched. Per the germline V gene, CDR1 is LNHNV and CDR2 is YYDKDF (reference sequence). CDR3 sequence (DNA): TGTGCCACCAGCAGGCCGGGACAGGGTTTTCAGCCCCAGCATTTT. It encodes CATSRPGQGFQPQHF.

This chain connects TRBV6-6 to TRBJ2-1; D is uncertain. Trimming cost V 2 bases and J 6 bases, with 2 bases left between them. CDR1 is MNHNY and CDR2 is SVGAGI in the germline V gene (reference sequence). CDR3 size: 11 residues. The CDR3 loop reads CASSYTNEQFF. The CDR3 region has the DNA TGTGCCAGCAGTTACACCAATGAGCAGTTCTTC.

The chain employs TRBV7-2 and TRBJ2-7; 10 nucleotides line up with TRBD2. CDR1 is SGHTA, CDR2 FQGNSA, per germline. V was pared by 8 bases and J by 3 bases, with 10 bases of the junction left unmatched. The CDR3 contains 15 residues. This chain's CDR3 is CASSLGLAGDYEQYF. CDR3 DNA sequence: TGTGCCAGCTCACTCGGCCTAGCGGGAGACTACGAGCAGTACTTC.

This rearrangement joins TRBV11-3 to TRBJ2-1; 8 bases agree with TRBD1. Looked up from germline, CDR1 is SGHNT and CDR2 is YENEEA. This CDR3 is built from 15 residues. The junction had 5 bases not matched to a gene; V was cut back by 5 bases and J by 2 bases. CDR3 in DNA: TGTGCCAGCAGCACGACAGGGGAAACCTACAATGAGCAGTTCTTC. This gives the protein CASSTTGETYNEQFF.

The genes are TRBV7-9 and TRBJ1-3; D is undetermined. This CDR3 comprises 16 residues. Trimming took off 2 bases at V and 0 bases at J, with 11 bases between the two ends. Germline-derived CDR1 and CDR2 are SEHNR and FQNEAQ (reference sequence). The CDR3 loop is CASSLSTVSSGNTIYF. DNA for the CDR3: TGTGCCAGCAGCTTATCGACTGTTAGCTCTGGAAACACCATATATTTT.

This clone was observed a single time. As DNA, the CDR3 is TGCAGCGTTAGTGGAGGGGCCGAATTCGGCGAGCAGTACTTC. It is translated as CSVSGGAEFGEQYF. V and J are TRBV29-1 and TRBJ2-5, with TRBD2 as a possible D gene (6 bases). The DNA end lines up better with TRBJ2-7; the J call may be wrong. The V gene's germline CDR1 is SQVTM and CDR2 ANQGSEA. The CDR3 covers 14 residues.

The CDR3 nucleotides read TGTGCCAGCAGCTTCACCTTAGGGCAGTTCTTC. This sequence encodes CASSFTLGQFF. The chain is built from TRBV7-9 and TRBJ2-1; D ambiguous. This CDR3 region has 11 residues. Germline V lookup: CDR1 SEHNR, CDR2 FQNEAQ (reference sequence). The V end was cut by 3 bases, the J end by 12 bases, with 9 bases between. Looking up the rest from reference TRBV7-9 and TRBJ2-1 gives the full variable domain: DTGVSQNPRHKITKRGQNVTFRCDPISEHNRLYWYRQTLGQGPEFLTYFQNEAQLEKSRLLSDRFSAERPKGSFSTLEIQRTEQGDSAMYLCASSFTLGQFFGPGTRLTVL.

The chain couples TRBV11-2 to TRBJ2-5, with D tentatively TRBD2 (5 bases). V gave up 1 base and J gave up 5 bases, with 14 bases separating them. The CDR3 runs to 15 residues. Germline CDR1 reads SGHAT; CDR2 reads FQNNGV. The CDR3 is CASSLVMEVGETQYF. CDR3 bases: TGTGCCAGCAGCTTAGTCATGGAGGTCGGGGAGACCCAGTACTTC.

The CDR3 nucleotides are TGTGCCAGCAGCTCAAGCACAGGGGACACTGAAGCTTTCTTT. Amino acid sequence: CASSSSTGDTEAFF. This chain uses TRBV7-9 with TRBJ1-1, with 7 bases identical to TRBD1. Losses at the gene ends were 4 bases for V and 3 bases for J; bases not matched to a gene: 5. Germline V gene data show CDR1 as SEHNR and CDR2 as FQNEAQ (reference sequence). The CDR3 consists of 14 residues. The full variable domain, with the rest looked up from reference TRBV7-9 and TRBJ1-1, is DTGVSQNPRHKITKRGQNVTFRCDPISEHNRLYWYRQTLGQGPEFLTYFQNEAQLEKSRLLSDRFSAERPKGSFSTLEIQRTEQGDSAMYLCASSSSTGDTEAFFGQGTRLTVV.

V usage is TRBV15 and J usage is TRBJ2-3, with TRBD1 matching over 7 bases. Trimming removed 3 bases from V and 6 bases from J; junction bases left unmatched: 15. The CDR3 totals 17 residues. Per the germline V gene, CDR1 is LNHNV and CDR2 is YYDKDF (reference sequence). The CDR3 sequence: CATSSTQQGFAFDTQYF. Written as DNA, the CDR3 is TGTGCCACCAGCAGTACGCAACAGGGGTTCGCCTTCGATACGCAGTATTTT.

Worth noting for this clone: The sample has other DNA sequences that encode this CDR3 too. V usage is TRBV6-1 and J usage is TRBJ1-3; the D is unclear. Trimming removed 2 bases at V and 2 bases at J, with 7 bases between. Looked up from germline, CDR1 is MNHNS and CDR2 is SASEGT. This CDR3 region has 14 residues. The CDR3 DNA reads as TGTGCCAGCAGTGAACGGGGTACTGGAAACACCATATATTTT. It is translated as CASSERGTGNTIYF.

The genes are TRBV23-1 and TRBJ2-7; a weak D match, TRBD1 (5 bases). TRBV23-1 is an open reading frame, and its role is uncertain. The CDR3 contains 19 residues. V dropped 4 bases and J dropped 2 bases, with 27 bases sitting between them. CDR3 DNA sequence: TGCGCCAGCAGTCGCGCCAGAACCTTCAGGGTGTGTTTCGCCTACGAGCAGTACTTC. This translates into CASSRARTFRVCFAYEQYF.

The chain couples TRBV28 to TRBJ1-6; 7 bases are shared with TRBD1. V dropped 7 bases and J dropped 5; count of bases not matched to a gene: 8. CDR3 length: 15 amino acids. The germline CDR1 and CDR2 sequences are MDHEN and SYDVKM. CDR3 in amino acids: CASNGRDRDNSPLHF. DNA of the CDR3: TGTGCCAGCAACGGCCGGGACAGAGATAATTCACCCCTCCACTTT.

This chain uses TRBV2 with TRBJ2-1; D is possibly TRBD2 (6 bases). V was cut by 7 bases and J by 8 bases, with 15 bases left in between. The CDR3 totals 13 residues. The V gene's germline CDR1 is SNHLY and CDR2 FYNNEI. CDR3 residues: CASIGLARDEQFF. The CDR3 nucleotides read TGTGCCAGCATAGGCCTAGCGAGGGATGAGCAGTTCTTC.

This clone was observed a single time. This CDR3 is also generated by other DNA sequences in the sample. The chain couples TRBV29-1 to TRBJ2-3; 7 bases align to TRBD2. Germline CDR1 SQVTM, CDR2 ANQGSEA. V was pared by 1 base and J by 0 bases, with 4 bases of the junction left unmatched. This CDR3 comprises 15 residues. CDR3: CSVEGLAASTDTQYF. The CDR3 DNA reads TGCAGCGTTGAAGGACTAGCAGCCAGCACAGATACGCAGTATTTT.

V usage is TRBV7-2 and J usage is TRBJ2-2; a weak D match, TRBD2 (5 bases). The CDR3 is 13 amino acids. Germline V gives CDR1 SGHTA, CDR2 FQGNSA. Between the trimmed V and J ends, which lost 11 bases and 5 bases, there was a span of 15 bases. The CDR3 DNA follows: TGTGCCCACCGACTTCCGGGGACCGGGGAGCTGTTTTTT. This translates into CAHRLPGTGELFF.

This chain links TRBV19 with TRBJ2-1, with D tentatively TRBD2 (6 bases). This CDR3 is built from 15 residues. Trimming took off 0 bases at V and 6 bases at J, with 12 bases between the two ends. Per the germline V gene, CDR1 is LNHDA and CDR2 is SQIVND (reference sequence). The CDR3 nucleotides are TGTGCCAGTAGTATAGATCTATGGGGAGGCAATGAGCAGTTCTTC. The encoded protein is CASSIDLWGGNEQFF.

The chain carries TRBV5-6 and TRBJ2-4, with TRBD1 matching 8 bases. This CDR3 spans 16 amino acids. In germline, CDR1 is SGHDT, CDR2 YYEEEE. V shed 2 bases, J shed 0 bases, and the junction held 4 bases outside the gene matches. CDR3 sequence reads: CASSLGQGKAKNIQYF. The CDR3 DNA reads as TGTGCCAGCAGCTTAGGACAGGGAAAAGCCAAAAACATTCAGTACTTC.

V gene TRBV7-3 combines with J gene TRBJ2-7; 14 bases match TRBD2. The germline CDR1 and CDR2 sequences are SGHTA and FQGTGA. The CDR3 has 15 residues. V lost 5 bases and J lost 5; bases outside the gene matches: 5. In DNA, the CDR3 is TGTGCCAGCAGCCCGATGGGACTAGCGGGAGACGAGCAGTACTTC. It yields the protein CASSPMGLAGDEQYF.

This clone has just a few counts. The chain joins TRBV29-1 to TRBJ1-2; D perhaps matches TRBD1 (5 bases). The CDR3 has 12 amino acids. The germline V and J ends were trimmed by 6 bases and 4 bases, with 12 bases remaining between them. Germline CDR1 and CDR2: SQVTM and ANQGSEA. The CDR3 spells CSVKTEIYGYTF. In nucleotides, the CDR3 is TGCAGCGTAAAGACAGAGATCTATGGCTACACCTTC.

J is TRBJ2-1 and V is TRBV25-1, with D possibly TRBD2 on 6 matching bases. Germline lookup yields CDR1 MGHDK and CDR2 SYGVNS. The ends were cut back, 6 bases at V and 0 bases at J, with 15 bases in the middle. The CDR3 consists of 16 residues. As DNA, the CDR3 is TGTGCCAGCAGCCGGGACTCCTCAAGCTCCTACAATGAGCAGTTCTTC. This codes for CASSRDSSSSYNEQFF.

CDR3 nucleotides: TGTGCCAGCAGCGCGGGGTTGCGGGGCACCGCAAACTATGGCTACACCTTC. Translation: CASSAGLRGTANYGYTF. The rearrangement links TRBV9 to TRBJ1-2, with a possible D match to TRBD1 (5 bases). Trimming shortened V by 3 bases and J by 2 bases, and 20 bases separated the two germline ends. The V gene's germline CDR1 is SGDLS and CDR2 YYNGEE. This CDR3 has 17 residues.

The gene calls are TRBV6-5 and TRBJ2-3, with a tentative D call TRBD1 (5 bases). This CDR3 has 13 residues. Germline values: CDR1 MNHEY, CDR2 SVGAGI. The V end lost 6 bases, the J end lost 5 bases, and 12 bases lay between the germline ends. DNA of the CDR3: TGTGCCAGCAGCCCTGGGGCGCGAGATACGCAGTATTTT. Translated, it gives CASSPGARDTQYF.